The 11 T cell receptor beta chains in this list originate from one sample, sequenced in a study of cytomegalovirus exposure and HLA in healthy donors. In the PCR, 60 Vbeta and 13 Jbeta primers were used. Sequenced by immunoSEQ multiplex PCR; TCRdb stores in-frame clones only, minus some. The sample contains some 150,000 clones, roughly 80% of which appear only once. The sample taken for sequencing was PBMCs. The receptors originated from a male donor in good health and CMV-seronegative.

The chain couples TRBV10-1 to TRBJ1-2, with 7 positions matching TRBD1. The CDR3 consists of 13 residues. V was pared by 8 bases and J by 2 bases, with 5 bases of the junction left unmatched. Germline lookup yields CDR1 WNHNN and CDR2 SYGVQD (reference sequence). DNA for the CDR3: TGCGCCAGCGAAGGGGGCGCGAACTATGGCTACACCTTC. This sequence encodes CASEGGANYGYTF.

CDR3: CAIPRNDRSNTGELFF. As DNA, the CDR3 is TGTGCCATCCCAAGAAACGACAGATCGAACACCGGGGAGCTGTTTTTT. The J gene is TRBJ2-2, the V gene TRBV10-3, with D perhaps TRBD1 (5 bases). The V end was cut by 8 bases, the J end by 0 bases, with 16 bases between. In germline, CDR1 is ENHRY, CDR2 SYGVKD. This CDR3 contains 16 residues.

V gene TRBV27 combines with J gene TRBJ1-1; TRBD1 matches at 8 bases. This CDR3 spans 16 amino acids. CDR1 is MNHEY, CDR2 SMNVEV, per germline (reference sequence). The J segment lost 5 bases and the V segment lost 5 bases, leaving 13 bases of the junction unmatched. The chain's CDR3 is CASSPYTAGGGTEAFF. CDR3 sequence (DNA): TGTGCCAGCAGTCCCTACACCGCAGGGGGCGGGACTGAAGCTTTCTTT.

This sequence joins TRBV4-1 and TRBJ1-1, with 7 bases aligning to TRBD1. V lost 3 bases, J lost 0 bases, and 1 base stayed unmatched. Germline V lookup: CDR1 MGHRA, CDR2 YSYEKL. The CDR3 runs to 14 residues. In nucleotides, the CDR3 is TGCGCCAGCAGCCAGGGACAGCTGAACACTGAAGCTTTCTTT. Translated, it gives CASSQGQLNTEAFF.

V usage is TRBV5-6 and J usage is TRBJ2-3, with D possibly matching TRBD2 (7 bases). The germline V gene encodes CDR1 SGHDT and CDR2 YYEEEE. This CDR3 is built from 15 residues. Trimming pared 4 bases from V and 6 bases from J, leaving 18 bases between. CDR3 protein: CASSPRGLGGDTQYF. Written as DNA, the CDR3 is TGTGCCAGCAGCCCCAGGGGACTGGGAGGGGATACGCAGTATTTT.

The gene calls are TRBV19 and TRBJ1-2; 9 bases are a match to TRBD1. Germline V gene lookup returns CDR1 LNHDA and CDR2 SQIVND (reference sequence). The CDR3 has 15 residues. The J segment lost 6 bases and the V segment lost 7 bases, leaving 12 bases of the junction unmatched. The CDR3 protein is CASTSWTGEIHGYTF. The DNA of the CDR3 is TGTGCCAGTACCTCGTGGACAGGGGAGATCCATGGCTACACCTTC. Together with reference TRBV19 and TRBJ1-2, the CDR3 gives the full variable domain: DGGITQSPKYLFRKEGQNVTLSCEQNLNHDAMYWYRQDPGQGLRLIYYSQIVNDFQKGDIAEGYSVSREKKESFPLTVTSAQKNPTAFYLCASTSWTGEIHGYTFGSGTRLTVV.

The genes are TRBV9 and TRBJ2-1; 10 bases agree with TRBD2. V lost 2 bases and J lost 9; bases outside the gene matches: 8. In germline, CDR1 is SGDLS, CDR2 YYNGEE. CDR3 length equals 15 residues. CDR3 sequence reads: CASSVEASGGGEQFF. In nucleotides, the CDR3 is TGTGCCAGCAGCGTTGAGGCTAGCGGGGGTGGTGAGCAGTTCTTC.

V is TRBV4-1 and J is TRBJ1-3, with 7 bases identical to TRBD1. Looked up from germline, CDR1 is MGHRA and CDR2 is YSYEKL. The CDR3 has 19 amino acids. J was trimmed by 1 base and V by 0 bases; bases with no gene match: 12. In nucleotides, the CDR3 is TGCGCCAGCAGCCAAGATCAGGGGACAGAAAGAGCTTCTGGAAACACCATATATTTT. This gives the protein CASSQDQGTERASGNTIYF.

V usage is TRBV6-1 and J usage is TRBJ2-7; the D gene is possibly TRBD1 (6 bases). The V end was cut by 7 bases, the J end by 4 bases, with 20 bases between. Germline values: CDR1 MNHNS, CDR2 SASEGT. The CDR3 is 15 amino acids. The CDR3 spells CASIDRTSGFYEQYF. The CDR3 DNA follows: TGTGCCAGCATAGACAGGACTTCGGGGTTTTACGAGCAGTACTTC.

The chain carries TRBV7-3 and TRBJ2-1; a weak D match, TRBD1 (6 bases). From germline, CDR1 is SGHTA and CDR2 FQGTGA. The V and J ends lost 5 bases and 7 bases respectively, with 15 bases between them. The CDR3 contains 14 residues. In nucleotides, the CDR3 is TGTGCCAGCAGCCCCATGCAGGGGAAGAATGAGCAGTTCTTC. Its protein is CASSPMQGKNEQFF.

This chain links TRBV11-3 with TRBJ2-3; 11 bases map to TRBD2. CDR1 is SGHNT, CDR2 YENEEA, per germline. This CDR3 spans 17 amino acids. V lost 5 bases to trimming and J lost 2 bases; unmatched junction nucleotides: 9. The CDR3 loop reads CASSGGGSGGATDTQYF. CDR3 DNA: TGTGCCAGCAGCGGCGGGGGTAGCGGGGGGGCCACAGATACGCAGTATTTT.